This passage covers 2 T cell receptor beta chains from one sample sequenced in a study of shared clonotypes between healthy human individuals. Repertoires were generated with immunoSEQ multiplex PCR, while TCRdb's copy carries only in-frame clones and drops some. The sample holds around 690,000 clones; about 90% are singletons and the top ten take about a third. The specimen was memory CD8+ T cells from PBMCs. Specified subset: CD45RO+ cells pooled with CCR7-negative TemRA cells. Receptors were obtained from a man in his late teens or twenties in good health. Some clones in this sample may be carry-over from other donors' samples.

The genes are TRBV19 and TRBJ2-7, with TRBD1 matching over 8 bases. Germline CDR1 is LNHDA and CDR2 is SQIVND (reference sequence). Unmatched junction bases numbered 7, after V lost 6 bases and J lost 0 bases. This CDR3 has 15 residues. The CDR3 loop is CASRPTGDGSYEQYF. DNA of the CDR3: TGTGCCAGTAGACCGACAGGGGACGGCTCCTACGAGCAGTACTTC.

This rearrangement joins TRBV7-3 to TRBJ2-7; tentatively, D is TRBD1 (6 bases). V lost 5 bases to trimming and J lost 5 bases, with 31 bases between them. The CDR3 length is 19 residues. The germline V gene encodes CDR1 SGHTA and CDR2 FQGTGA. CDR3 DNA sequence: TGTGCCAGCAGCCCCCATAGTCTAAGGGGGACCCGATCTAGCCACGAGCAGTACTTC. Translated, it gives CASSPHSLRGTRSSHEQYF.